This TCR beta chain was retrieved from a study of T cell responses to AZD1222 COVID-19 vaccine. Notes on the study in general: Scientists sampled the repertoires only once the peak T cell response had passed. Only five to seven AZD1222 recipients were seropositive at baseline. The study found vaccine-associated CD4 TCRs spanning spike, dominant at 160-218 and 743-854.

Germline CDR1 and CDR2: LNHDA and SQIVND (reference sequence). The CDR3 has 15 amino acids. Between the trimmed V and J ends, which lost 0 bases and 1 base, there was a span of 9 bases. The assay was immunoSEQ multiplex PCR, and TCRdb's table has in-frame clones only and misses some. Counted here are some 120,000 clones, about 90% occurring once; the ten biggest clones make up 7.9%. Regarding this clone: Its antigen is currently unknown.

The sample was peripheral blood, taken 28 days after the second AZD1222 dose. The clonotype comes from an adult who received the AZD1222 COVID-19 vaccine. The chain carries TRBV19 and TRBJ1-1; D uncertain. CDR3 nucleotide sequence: TGTGCCAGTAGTATAGAACGCGTGCCGAACACTGAAGCTTTCTTT. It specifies CASSIERVPNTEAFF.